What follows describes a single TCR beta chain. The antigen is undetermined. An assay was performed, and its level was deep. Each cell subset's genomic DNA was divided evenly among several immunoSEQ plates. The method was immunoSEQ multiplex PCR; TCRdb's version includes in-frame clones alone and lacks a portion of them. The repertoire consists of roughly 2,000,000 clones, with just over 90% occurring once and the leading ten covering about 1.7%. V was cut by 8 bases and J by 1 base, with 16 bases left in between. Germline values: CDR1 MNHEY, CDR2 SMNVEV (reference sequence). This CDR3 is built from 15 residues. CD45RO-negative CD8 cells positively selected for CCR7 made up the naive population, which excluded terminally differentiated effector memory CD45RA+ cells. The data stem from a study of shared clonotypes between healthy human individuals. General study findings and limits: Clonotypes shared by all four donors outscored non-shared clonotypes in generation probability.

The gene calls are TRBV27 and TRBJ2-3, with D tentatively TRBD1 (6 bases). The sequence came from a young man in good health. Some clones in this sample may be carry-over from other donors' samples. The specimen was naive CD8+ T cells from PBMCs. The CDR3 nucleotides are TGTGCCAGCGGACTCTTTGGGGGCGGCACAGATACGCAGTATTTT. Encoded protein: CASGLFGGGTDTQYF.